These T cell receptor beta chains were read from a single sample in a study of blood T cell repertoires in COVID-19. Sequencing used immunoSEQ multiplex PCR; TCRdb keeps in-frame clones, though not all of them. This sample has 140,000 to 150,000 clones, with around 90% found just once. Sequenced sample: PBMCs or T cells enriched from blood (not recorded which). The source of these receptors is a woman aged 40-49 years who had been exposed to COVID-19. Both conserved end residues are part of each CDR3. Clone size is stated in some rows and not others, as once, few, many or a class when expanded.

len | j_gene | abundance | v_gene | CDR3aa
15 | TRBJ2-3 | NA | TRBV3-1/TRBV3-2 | CASSQVGASTDTQYF
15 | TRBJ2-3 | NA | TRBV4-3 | CASSHDLSDTDTQYF
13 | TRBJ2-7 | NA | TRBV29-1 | CSVESGRAHEQYF
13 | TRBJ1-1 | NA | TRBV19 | CASRDRGRAEAFF
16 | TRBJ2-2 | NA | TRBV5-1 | CASSPDRGLNTGELFF
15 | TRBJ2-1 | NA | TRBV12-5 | CASGFRRGSYNEQFF
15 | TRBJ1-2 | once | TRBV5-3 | CARSLGKRDCYGYTF
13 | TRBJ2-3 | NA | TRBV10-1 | CASSDRGMDTQYF
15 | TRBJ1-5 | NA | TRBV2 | CASSEAGQSNQPQHF
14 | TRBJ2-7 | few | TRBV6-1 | CASSEGPGGYEQYF
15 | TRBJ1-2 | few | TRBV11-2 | CASSRVLGGRYGYTF
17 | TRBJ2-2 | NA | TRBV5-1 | CASSFSSGGSNTGELFF
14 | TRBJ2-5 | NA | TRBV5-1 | CASSLATVQETQYF
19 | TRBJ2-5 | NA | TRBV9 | CASSVGGGVGLYHQETQYF
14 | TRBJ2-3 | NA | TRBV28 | CASSLGTSRYTQYF
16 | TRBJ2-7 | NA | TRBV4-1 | CASSLNTDRGDYEQYF
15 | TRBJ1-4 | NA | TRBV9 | CASSVGWGTNEKLFF
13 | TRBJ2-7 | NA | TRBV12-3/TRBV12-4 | CASSFWTGYEQYF
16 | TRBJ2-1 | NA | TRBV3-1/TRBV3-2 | CASSQEVGGVPHEQFF
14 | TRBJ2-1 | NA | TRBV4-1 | CASSHGLAGGFYFF
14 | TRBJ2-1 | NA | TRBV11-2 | CASSLEGQYNEQFF
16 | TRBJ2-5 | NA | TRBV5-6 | CASSLRLGRLVETQYF
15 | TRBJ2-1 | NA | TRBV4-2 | CASSPLPAGGYEQFF
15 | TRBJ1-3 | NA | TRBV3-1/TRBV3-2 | CASSQRPGPGNTIYF
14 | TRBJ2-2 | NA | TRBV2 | CASQGLAGSVELFF
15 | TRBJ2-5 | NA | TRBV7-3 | CASSLRGDLGETQYF
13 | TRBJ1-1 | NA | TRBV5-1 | CASEVESNTEAFF
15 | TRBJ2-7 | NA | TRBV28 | CASSLYDSRGGEQYF
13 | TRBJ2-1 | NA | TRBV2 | CASRGTGGDEQFF
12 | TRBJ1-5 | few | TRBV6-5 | CASSRGGQPQHF
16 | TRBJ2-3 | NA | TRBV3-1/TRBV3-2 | CASSQGVRGGTDTQYF
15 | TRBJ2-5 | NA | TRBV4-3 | CASSPTSGGIGSQYF
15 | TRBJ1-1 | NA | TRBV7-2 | CASSTGPLRGTEAFF
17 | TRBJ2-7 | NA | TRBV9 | CASSVGGSAKSSYEQYF
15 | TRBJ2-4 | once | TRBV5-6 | CASSLRTIAKNIQYF
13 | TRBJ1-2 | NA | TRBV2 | CASSDISSNGYTF
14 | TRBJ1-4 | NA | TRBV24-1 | CATSDGQTNEKLFF
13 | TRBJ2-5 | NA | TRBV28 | CASRPGGWETQYF
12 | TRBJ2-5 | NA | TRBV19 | CASRGRLETQYF
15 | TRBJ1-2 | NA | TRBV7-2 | CASSLAPGTGVGYTF
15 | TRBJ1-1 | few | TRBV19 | CASSPETGRNTEAFF
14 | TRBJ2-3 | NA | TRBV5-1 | CASSLRAGTDTQYF
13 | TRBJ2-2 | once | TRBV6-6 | CASLVGDPGELFF